Sequencing of this T cell receptor (beta chain) was carried out in a study of blood T cell repertoires in COVID-19. Study overall: Material from acute and convalescent COVID-19 was sourced from the United States, Italy and Spain. T cells, B-cell-depleted T cells, or PBMCs supplied cDNA or gDNA.

Germline assignment: CDR1 SNHLY and CDR2 FYNNEI. With V trimmed by 0 bases and J by 6 bases, 9 bases remained unmatched. This CDR3 is built from 16 residues. Original processing methods: It was from reference gene primer amplification that nucleated cell counts were estimated. TCRdb's copy holds only in-frame clones and misses some; the assay was immunoSEQ multiplex PCR. The V and J calls and clone size come from that table; D and trimming were worked out from the DNA. The sample records 250,000 to 300,000 clones, 65% to 90% being singletons. The TCR was taken from a woman aged 60-75 years with active or convalescent COVID-19. Sequenced: peripheral blood. The V gene is TRBV2, the J gene TRBJ2-3, with 7 positions matching TRBD1. The CDR3 nucleotides are TGTGCCAGCAGTGAAGCGGCCGACAGGGTTTCCGATACGCAGTATTTT. Translating it yields CASSEAADRVSDTQYF.